Described below is a single TCR beta chain sequence and its context. It has no known antigen specificity. A commercial ELISA kit detecting HCMV-specific IgG in serum was used to determine HCMV serostatus. Peripheral blood mononuclear cells were isolated from blood by Ficoll density gradient centrifugation. This sample stems from a study of T cells expressing NK-cell markers (dated by TCRdb to 2020 to 2021). About the investigation overall: In sorted CD3+CD56+NKG2C+, CD3+CD56+NKG2C- and CD3+CD56-NKG2C+ T-cell subsets from about 8 donors, TCR beta-chain repertoires were profiled. Libraries were sequenced as 2 x 150 bp reads on Illumina HiSeq 2000/2500, MiSeq or NextSeq. The study sequenced eight donors, all healthy volunteers chosen at random: three men and five women. Among the eight sequenced donors, only one was HCMV-seronegative, while the other seven were HCMV-seropositive. Here is what the overall study found, with its caveats: It remained unclear whether the expanded NKG2C-expressing T cell clones were specific for HCMV antigens. Those dominant clonotypes were again the most abundant among CD3+CD56-NKG2C+ cells in a few donors, at about 28.3-65%. In over five donors, the dominant CD3+CD56+NKG2C+ clonotypes were found to rank among the top 10 CD8+ clonotypes and to make up about 1.0-7.5% of CD8+ T cells.

This sample was sequenced with an Illumina HiSeq 2000. The TCR beta cDNA libraries were made using 5'RACE template switching, a step that added both a universal primer site and unique molecular identifiers. cDNA synthesis was primed from the TCR beta constant segment, followed by two successive PCR amplification steps. The original pipeline was this. MIGEC was used to demultiplex reads and group reads by UMI, and MiTCR was used to assemble and quantify clonotypes. To exclude erroneous sequences, only TCR cDNA sequences supported by at least two reads were retained. The tcR package was used for downstream repertoire analysis, with clonotypes matched between fractions based on CDR3 nucleotide sequence plus V segment. VDJmatch was used to annotate antigen specificity against VDJdb, with one amino acid substitution allowed in CDR3. Through TCRdb reprocessing, the reads give one entry per CDR3 protein sequence; DNA is omitted. Here the V and J calls rest on TCRdb's processing, not on the authors' analysis. This sample's table contains 300,000 to 500,000 distinct CDR3 sequences. The ten largest clones take up about 10% of the sample.

The CDR3 measures 15 amino acids from cysteine to phenylalanine. No DNA was logged. The sequence derives from a woman between 45 and 60 years old in good health. Donor details come from another sample of the same person, matched by shared clones. The V gene is TRBV12-3 or TRBV12-4 and the J gene is TRBJ1-6; TCRdb calls TRBD1, which cannot be checked without DNA. Material for sequencing was blood T cells: a sorted CD56 or NKG2C T cell subset, CD4+ or CD8+ T cells, or bulk PBMC T cells (not recorded which). The CDR3 in this case is CASSPWTGWNSPLHF.